This TCR beta chain was captured by sequencing in a study of cytomegalovirus exposure and HLA in healthy donors. The CDR3 loop spans 16 amino acids. Germline V CDR1 and CDR2: MNHNY, SVGAGI (reference sequence). Trimming left V 4 bases short and J 6 bases short, with 20 bases between. In the PCR, 60 Vbeta and 13 Jbeta primers were used. The assay was immunoSEQ multiplex PCR, and TCRdb's table has in-frame clones only and misses some. The sample holds 180,000 or so clones, 86% seen once. A word on this clone: Its target is not known.

General study findings and limits: Links to common viral pathogens appeared, in a later analysis, for several of the most significant clusters.

J is TRBJ2-3 and V is TRBV6-6, with D maybe TRBD1 (6 bases). This receptor was taken from a woman aged 30 to 39 in good health and CMV-seronegative. Sample: PBMCs. The CDR3 sequence is CASSSPGTLGWDTQYF. Here the CDR3 DNA reads TGTGCCAGCAGTTCCCCCGGGACACTAGGTTGGGATACGCAGTATTTT.